This TCR beta chain originates from a study of T-cell reconstitution after alpha-beta-depleted transplantation in children. Study conclusions and caveats: Surviving thymic progenitors and recipient T cells were the source of high TCRbeta diversity at day 60 in some patients. Fresh T-cell production supplied most of the T-cell counts and diversity seen one year after transplant. Several hundred graft clones that had expanded were reportedly the source of alpha-beta T cells about two months after transplant.

Using unique molecular identifiers, the investigators prepared the TCRbeta library. Using its own MiXCR run on the PCR reads, TCRdb lists one record per CDR3 protein. The sample has about 500,000 distinct CDR3 sequences; 9.5% to 12% are singletons. There are 14 residues in the CDR3. Trimming removed 6 bases from V and 0 bases from J, with 11 bases in between. For this clonotype: Its antigen is still unknown.

This sequence originates from a female patient between 2 and 15 years old who had a stem cell transplant for aplastic anemia, so the T cells may come from the graft donor. This sample comprised PBMCs, mostly from graft donor cells, obtained 180 days after TCRalphabeta/CD19-depleted stem cell transplant. This chain joins TRBV12-3 or TRBV12-4 and TRBJ1-1; D is unclear. CDR3 bases: TGTGCCAGCAGGCGTCCGGGGTTGAACACTGAAGCTTTCTTT. Translating gives CASRRPGLNTEAFF.